Sequencing of this TCR beta chain was carried out in a study of Ad26.COV2.S vaccination and SARS-CoV-2 variants. Libraries were prepared by immunoSEQ multiplex PCR; TCRdb keeps only in-frame clonotypes and omits some of them. The sample shows about 400,000 clones, about 88% of them seen only once. Notes on the study in general: Vaccinees showed greater spike-specific TCR breadth than placebo recipients. Post-vaccination spike-specific CD8+ and CD4+ T cell responses reportedly had substantial breadth.

Indicated treatment: some 19 received Ad26.COV2.S at low or high dose, single or two shots; roughly five received placebo; per-sample allocation not given. Specimens were obtained on day 63 following the first vaccine or placebo injection. A Boston adult aged 18-55 years was the donor. Immunization relied on an Ad26 vector, which expressed Wuhan-strain SARS-CoV-2 spike. On this clone itself: Its target is unknown.

This clonotype originated in a person aged 18-60 years who received the Ad26.COV2.S COVID-19 vaccine or a placebo. The specimen was peripheral blood, collected in a trial of Ad26.COV2.S vaccine versus placebo.

The CDR3 sequence: CASTPTATGELFF. CDR3 bases: TGTGCCAGTACGCCCACGGCCACCGGGGAGCTGTTTTTT. The rearrangement uses TRBV19 and TRBJ2-2; D is unclear. This CDR3 spans 13 amino acids. Germline V lookup: CDR1 LNHDA, CDR2 SQIVND (reference sequence). V was clipped by 7 bases and J by 4 bases, with 10 bases between them.